The 27 T cell receptor beta chains given below trace back to one sample, sequenced in a study of vaccination effects on CD4 cells after COVID-19. These receptors are not linked to any known antigen. An approximately ten-day culture period preceded the isolation of CD4+ T cells. Repertoires were generated with immunoSEQ multiplex PCR, while TCRdb's copy carries only in-frame clones and drops some. The sample has more than 50,000 clones, roughly 80% seen once; the top ten hold around 2.9%. The sample was CD4+ T cells from PBMCs cultured without peptide, taken before COVID-19 vaccination. The source is a human donor who received a COVID-19 vaccine.

The chain couples TRBV5-5 to TRBJ2-1, with 15 bases aligning to TRBD2. With 5 bases clipped from V and 9 bases from J, the junction kept 9 bases outside the gene matches. The CDR3 runs 16 residues. CDR1 and CDR2 from the germline V gene are SGHKS and YYEKEE (reference sequence). The CDR3 loop reads CASRLWTSGGVGEQFF. The CDR3 DNA sequence: TGTGCCAGCAGACTCTGGACTAGCGGGGGGGTCGGTGAGCAGTTCTTC.

The chain combines TRBV7-2 with TRBJ2-2; unclear D gene. Germline V gives CDR1 SGHTA, CDR2 FQGNSA. V lost 8 bases to trimming and J lost 0 bases, with 10 bases between them. The length of the CDR3 is 14 residues. The CDR3 region is CASESAANTGELFF. In DNA, the CDR3 is TGTGCCAGCGAGTCAGCAGCGAACACCGGGGAGCTGTTTTTT. The whole variable domain, remainder taken from reference TRBV7-2 and TRBJ2-2, is GAGVSQSPSNKVTEKGKDVELRCDPISGHTALYWYRQSLGQGLEFLIYFQGNSAPDKSGLPSDRFSAERTGGSVSTLTIQRTQQEDSAVYLCASESAANTGELFFGEGSRLTVL.

The CDR3 spells CASSLVAIQPQHF. Written as DNA, the CDR3 is TGTGCCAGCAGCTTGGTGGCCATTCAGCCCCAGCATTTT. The J gene is TRBJ1-5, the V gene TRBV7-2; D unresolved. With 3 bases removed from V and 6 bases from J, the gap between germline ends came to 9 bases. Germline V gives CDR1 SGHTA, CDR2 FQGNSA. There are 13 residues in the CDR3.

The chain links TRBV7-2 to TRBJ1-3; the D is unclear. The CDR3 consists of 12 residues. In germline, CDR1 is SGHTA, CDR2 FQGNSA. Trimming took 1 base from V and 4 from J, leaving 2 bases between them. Written as DNA, the CDR3 is TGTGCCAGCAGCTTAGGAGGAAACACCATATATTTT. As protein: CASSLGGNTIYF.

V and J are TRBV7-2 and TRBJ1-1, with a weak D call TRBD1 (6 bases). V lost 1 base to trimming and J lost 0 bases, with 9 bases between them. In germline, CDR1 is SGHTA, CDR2 FQGNSA. The CDR3 loop spans 15 amino acids. The DNA for the CDR3 is TGTGCCAGCAGCTTAGAGGGGGGAATGAACACTGAAGCTTTCTTT. This codes for CASSLEGGMNTEAFF.

The chain joins TRBV12-3 or TRBV12-4 to TRBJ2-1; D gene uncertain. With 5 bases removed from V and 4 bases from J, the gap between germline ends came to 9 bases. This CDR3 region has 13 residues. The CDR3 is CASSRTEYNEQFF. CDR3 in DNA: TGTGCCAGCAGTCGGACGGAGTACAATGAGCAGTTCTTC.

This chain links TRBV5-1 with TRBJ2-5; 7 nucleotides agree with TRBD1. From germline, CDR1 is SGHRS and CDR2 YFSETQ. This CDR3 has 14 residues. The ends lost 5 bases at V and 1 base at J; junction bases unmatched: 5. CDR3 amino acids: CASSPDRAQETQYF. For the CDR3, the DNA is TGCGCCAGCAGTCCCGACAGGGCCCAAGAGACCCAGTACTTC.

The chain links TRBV10-3 to TRBJ1-1, with a tentative D call TRBD1 (6 bases). V dropped 10 bases and J dropped 4 bases, with 16 bases sitting between them. The CDR3 totals 13 residues. Germline V CDR1 and CDR2: ENHRY, SYGVKD. The CDR3 sequence is CATGTLPGTEAFF. In DNA, the CDR3 is TGTGCCACTGGGACACTACCTGGCACTGAAGCTTTCTTT.

The rearrangement uses TRBV12-5 and TRBJ2-2; 7 nucleotides match TRBD1. Germline V CDR1 and CDR2: LGHNT, FRNRAP. The CDR3 is 17 residues long. J lost 6 bases, V lost 4 bases, and 14 bases had no gene match. The CDR3: CASGSAPSTGYPGELFF. The CDR3 nucleotides read TGTGCTAGTGGTTCGGCCCCCTCGACAGGGTATCCCGGGGAGCTGTTTTTT.

V gene TRBV19 combines with J gene TRBJ1-5; D is perhaps TRBD1 (6 bases). V lost 5 bases and J lost 4, with 15 bases in between. Germline CDR1 and CDR2: LNHDA and SQIVND (reference sequence). The CDR3 sequence is 15 residues long. The CDR3 region is CASSSQRGANQPQHF. CDR3 nucleotide sequence: TGTGCCAGTAGTTCCCAAAGGGGGGCAAATCAGCCCCAGCATTTT.

The CDR3 nucleotides are TGCGCCAGCAGCTCAACGATCGGGCAGGGGGGAGAAAAACTGTTTTTT. It specifies CASSSTIGQGGEKLFF. The chain carries TRBV5-1 and TRBJ1-4; TRBD1 matches at 7 bases. Germline loops: CDR1 SGHRS, CDR2 YFSETQ. This CDR3 comprises 16 residues. J lost 8 bases, V lost 3 bases, and 13 bases had no gene match. The whole variable domain, remainder taken from reference TRBV5-1 and TRBJ1-4, is KAGVTQTPRYLIKTRGQQVTLSCSPISGHRSVSWYQQTPGQGLQFLFEYFSETQRNKGNFPGRFSGRQFSNSRSEMNVSTLELGDSALYLCASSSTIGQGGEKLFFGSGTQLSVL.

The chain carries TRBV28 and TRBJ1-1; no clear D. Trimming pared 6 bases from V and 4 bases from J, leaving 15 bases between. In germline, CDR1 is MDHEN, CDR2 SYDVKM. The CDR3 covers 14 residues. The CDR3 region has the DNA TGTGCCAGCAGCATACAGCATCCCAGCACTGAAGCTTTCTTT. Translating it yields CASSIQHPSTEAFF.

The chain joins TRBV6-6 to TRBJ2-1; D gene uncertain. In germline, CDR1 is MNHNY, CDR2 SVGAGI (reference sequence). CDR3 size: 13 residues. With 4 bases removed from V and 5 bases from J, the gap between germline ends came to 9 bases. CDR3 region: CASSSTRHNEQFF. The DNA for the CDR3 is TGTGCCAGCAGTTCCACGCGACACAATGAGCAGTTCTTC.

This sequence joins TRBV29-1 and TRBJ1-1; D might be TRBD1 (5 bases). Per the germline V gene, CDR1 is SQVTM and CDR2 is ANQGSEA. This CDR3 spans 14 amino acids. Trimming removed 7 bases at V and 1 base at J, with 16 bases between. CDR3 nucleotide sequence: TGCAGCGCACACCGGGACTCCTCGAACACTGAAGCTTTCTTT. Amino acid sequence: CSAHRDSSNTEAFF.

The J gene is TRBJ2-3, the V gene TRBV6-5; TRBD2 matches at 7 bases. The CDR3 length is 13 residues. Germline V lookup: CDR1 MNHEY, CDR2 SVGAGI. With V trimmed by 8 bases and J by 2 bases, 4 bases remained unmatched. CDR3 DNA sequence: TGTGCCAGCGGGAGGGACTACACAGATACGCAGTATTTT. Encoded protein: CASGRDYTDTQYF.

The chain recombines TRBV10-3 with TRBJ2-3; D is uncertain. With 9 bases removed from V and 2 bases from J, the gap between germline ends came to 9 bases. This CDR3 spans 12 amino acids. Germline-derived CDR1 and CDR2 are ENHRY and SYGVKD. The chain's CDR3 is CAIAAHTDTQYF. Written as DNA, the CDR3 is TGTGCCATAGCTGCTCACACAGATACGCAGTATTTT.

The chain links TRBV3-1 (or the pseudogene TRBV3-2) to TRBJ2-2; possibly TRBD2 for D (6 bases). Germline V gene sequence: CDR1 LGHDT, CDR2 YNNKEL (reference sequence). Deletions cut 1 base from V and 3 bases from J, with 24 bases between. The CDR3 is made up of 20 amino acids. The DNA of the CDR3 is TGTGCCAGCAGCCAAGTAGTCAGAGGGGAGGCGGGGCGTCACACCGGGGAGCTGTTTTTT. This translates into CASSQVVRGEAGRHTGELFF.

The chain combines TRBV7-3 with TRBJ1-1; TRBD1 matches at 9 bases. There are 17 residues in the CDR3. The germline CDR1 and CDR2 sequences are SGHTA and FQGTGA. The trim removed 1 base at V and 6 bases at J, leaving 12 bases unmatched. CDR3 nucleotide sequence: TGTGCCAGCAGCTTAAGGGGGACAGGGTACGTGGGGGCTGAAGCTTTCTTT. This encodes CASSLRGTGYVGAEAFF.

The chain employs TRBV28 and TRBJ1-5, with 8 bases lining up with TRBD1. Germline V CDR1 and CDR2: MDHEN, SYDVKM. CDR3 size: 17 residues. V shed 11 bases, J shed 4 bases, and the junction held 19 bases outside the gene matches. The CDR3 loop is CAALAGGPLVKNQPQHF. The CDR3, as DNA: TGTGCCGCTCTGGCAGGGGGCCCCTTAGTCAAGAATCAGCCCCAGCATTTT. Variable domain in full (rest from reference TRBV28 and TRBJ1-5): DVKVTQSSRYLVKRTGEKVFLECVQDMDHENMFWYRQDPGLGLRLIYFSYDVKMKEKGDIPEGYSVSREKKERFSLILESASTNQTSMYLCAALAGGPLVKNQPQHFGDGTRLSIL.

The J gene is TRBJ2-5, the V gene TRBV7-2; TRBD2 matches 10 bases. CDR1 and CDR2 (germline): SGHTA, FQGNSA. The CDR3 is 18 amino acids. Unmatched junction bases numbered 12, after V lost 0 bases and J lost 5 bases. The CDR3 DNA follows: TGTGCCAGCAGCTTAGCGGCGCTAGCGGGGGCCCCTCGGGAGACCCAGTACTTC. It translates to CASSLAALAGAPRETQYF.

This chain connects TRBV19 to TRBJ1-3; TRBD1 is a possible D gene (5 bases). The length of the CDR3 is 14 residues. Trimming stripped 3 bases from V and 1 base from J, with 7 bases between. Germline loops: CDR1 LNHDA, CDR2 SQIVND (reference sequence). CDR3 loop: CASSIGASGNTIYF. The CDR3 DNA reads as TGTGCCAGTAGTATCGGGGCGTCTGGAAACACCATATATTTT.

The chain joins TRBV5-5 to TRBJ2-1; D gene unclear. The V end lost 2 bases, the J end lost 2 bases, and 8 bases lay between the germline ends. There are 14 residues in the CDR3. The germline V gene has CDR1 SGHKS and CDR2 YYEKEE (reference sequence). CDR3 region: CASSLVVPYNEQFF. The CDR3, as DNA: TGTGCCAGCAGCTTAGTGGTGCCCTACAATGAGCAGTTCTTC.

V usage is TRBV7-9 and J usage is TRBJ2-5; D might be TRBD1 (6 bases). Germline assignment: CDR1 SEHNR and CDR2 FQNEAQ (reference sequence). This CDR3 is 11 amino acids long. V was clipped by 8 bases and J by 5 bases, with 9 bases between them. DNA for the CDR3: TGTGCCAGCGGAAGGGGGGAGACCCAGTACTTC. As protein: CASGRGETQYF.

A single count supports this clone. CDR3 nucleotides: TGTGCCAGCAGTTACTCAATGGCTAGCGGGGTAGATACGCAGTATTTT. Its translation: CASSYSMASGVDTQYF. The chain couples TRBV6-5 to TRBJ2-3; TRBD2 matches at 9 bases. J lost 5 bases, V lost 0 bases, and 6 bases had no gene match. The CDR3 is made up of 16 amino acids. Germline V gene lookup returns CDR1 MNHEY and CDR2 SVGAGI.

The chain has TRBV6-5 and TRBJ1-6; 7 positions match TRBD1. J was trimmed by 6 bases and V by 7 bases; bases with no gene match: 9. The CDR3 has 15 residues. CDR1 MNHEY and CDR2 SVGAGI come from the germline V gene. The CDR3 nucleotides are TGTGCCAGCATCGTACAGGGGTCCCCTAATTCACCCCTCCACTTT. It is translated as CASIVQGSPNSPLHF.

The chain joins TRBV6-2 or TRBV6-3 to TRBJ1-5, with 8 bases matching TRBD1. V lost 2 bases, J lost 2 bases, and 5 bases stayed unmatched. Germline assignment: CDR1 MNHEY and CDR2 SVGEGT. The CDR3 totals 16 residues. The CDR3 is CASSYPGQGGNQPQHF. CDR3 coding DNA: TGTGCCAGCAGTTACCCCGGACAGGGTGGCAATCAGCCCCAGCATTTT.

The J gene is TRBJ2-5, the V gene TRBV10-1; D remains ambiguous. Trimming removed 3 bases from V and 2 bases from J, with 7 bases in between. CDR1 and CDR2 from the germline V gene are WNHNN and SYGVQD (reference sequence). The CDR3 covers 13 residues. In DNA, the CDR3 is TGCGCCAGCAGTGATCTCCCGCAAGAGACCCAGTACTTC. Its protein product is CASSDLPQETQYF.